This entry concerns a single T cell receptor beta chain. The antigen is not known. Germline CDR1 and CDR2: SGHDN and FVKESK. V shed 4 bases and J shed 4 bases, with 8 bases lying between them. CDR3 length: 12 residues. The sample comes from a study of shared clonotypes between healthy human individuals. The study's findings and limits: Non-shared clonotypes displayed generation probabilities falling below those of clonotypes present in all four donors. Generally, naive subsets (rather than memory subsets) showed larger estimated richness.

TCRdb keeps only in-frame clones here, not all; method: immunoSEQ multiplex PCR. This sample has fewer than 1.6 million clones, with about 98.5% found just once. The study enrolled healthy HIV-negative adults without recent acute infections or vaccinations as donors. What was sequenced was naive CD4+ T cells sorted from blood. Subset reported: CD45RA+ positively selected. The chain recombines TRBV14 with TRBJ2-7; no firm D call. The sequence derives from a man between 25 and 39 years old in good health. CDR3 nucleotide sequence: TGTGCCAGCAGCCGCGCCTCGTACGAGCAGTACTTC. It encodes CASSRASYEQYF.